This TCR beta chain was captured in a study of neurological immune-mediated disorders. Template-switch 5'RACE cDNA synthesis added a 10-nucleotide unique molecular identifier. TCRdb used MiXCR to reprocess the 5' RACE reads, holding one entry per CDR3 protein. The sample shows 60,000 to 75,000 distinct CDR3 sequences, nearly 10% of them seen only once. This clonotype was counted at least ten times. V lost 7 bases and J lost 1; bases outside the gene matches: 11. This CDR3 spans 16 amino acids. Time point given: longitudinal time-point 2. PBMCs stored at -80 C, 2 million in total, were the source of the unsorted libraries.

The receptor's source is a man aged 30 to 45 in good health. Specimen: PBMCs. This sequence joins TRBV12-3 or TRBV12-4 and TRBJ1-1; 8 bases are a match to TRBD1. DNA of the CDR3: TGTGCCAGCAAGTTTACAGGGGGGCGGGCGAACACTGAAGCTTTCTTT. This gives the protein CASKFTGGRANTEAFF.